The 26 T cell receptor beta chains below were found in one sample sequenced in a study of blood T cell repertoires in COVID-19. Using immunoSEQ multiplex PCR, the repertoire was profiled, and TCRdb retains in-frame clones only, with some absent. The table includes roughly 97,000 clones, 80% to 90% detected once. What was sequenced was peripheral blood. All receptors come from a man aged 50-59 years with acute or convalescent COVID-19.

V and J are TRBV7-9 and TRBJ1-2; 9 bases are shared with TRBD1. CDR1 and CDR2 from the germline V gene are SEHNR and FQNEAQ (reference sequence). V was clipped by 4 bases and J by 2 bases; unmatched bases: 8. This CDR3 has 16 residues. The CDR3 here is CASSSPYRGPNYGYTF. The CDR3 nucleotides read TGTGCCAGCAGCTCCCCCTACAGGGGGCCAAACTATGGCTACACCTTC. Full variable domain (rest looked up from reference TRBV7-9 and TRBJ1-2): DTGVSQNPRHKITKRGQNVTFRCDPISEHNRLYWYRQTLGQGPEFLTYFQNEAQLEKSRLLSDRFSAERPKGSFSTLEIQRTEQGDSAMYLCASSSPYRGPNYGYTFGSGTRLTVV.

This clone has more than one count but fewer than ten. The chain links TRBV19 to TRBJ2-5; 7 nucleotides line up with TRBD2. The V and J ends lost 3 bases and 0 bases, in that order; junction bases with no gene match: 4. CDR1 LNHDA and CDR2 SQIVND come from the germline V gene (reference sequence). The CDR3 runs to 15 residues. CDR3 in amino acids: CASSIASGNQETQYF. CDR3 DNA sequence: TGTGCCAGTAGTATCGCTAGCGGAAACCAAGAGACCCAGTACTTC.

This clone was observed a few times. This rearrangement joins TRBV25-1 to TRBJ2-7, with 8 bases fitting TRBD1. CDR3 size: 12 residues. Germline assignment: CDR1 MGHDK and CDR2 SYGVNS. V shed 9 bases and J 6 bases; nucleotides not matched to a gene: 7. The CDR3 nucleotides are TGTGCCAGTCAGACAGGGGCAGGCGAGCAGTACTTC. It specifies CASQTGAGEQYF.

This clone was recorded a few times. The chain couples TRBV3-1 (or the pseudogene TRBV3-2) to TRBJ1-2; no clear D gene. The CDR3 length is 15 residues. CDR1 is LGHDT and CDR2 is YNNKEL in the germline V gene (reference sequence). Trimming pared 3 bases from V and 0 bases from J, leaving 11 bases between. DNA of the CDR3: TGTGCCAGCAGCCAGGGCAGGCTTACTAACTATGGCTACACCTTC. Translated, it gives CASSQGRLTNYGYTF.

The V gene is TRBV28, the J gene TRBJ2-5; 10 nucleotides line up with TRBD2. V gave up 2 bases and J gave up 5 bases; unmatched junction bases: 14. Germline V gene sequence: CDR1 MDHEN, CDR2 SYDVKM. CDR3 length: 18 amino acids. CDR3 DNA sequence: TGTGCCAGCAGTTTAGGTCGCAGCGGGAGGGGGGACTGGGAGACCCAGTACTTC. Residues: CASSLGRSGRGDWETQYF.

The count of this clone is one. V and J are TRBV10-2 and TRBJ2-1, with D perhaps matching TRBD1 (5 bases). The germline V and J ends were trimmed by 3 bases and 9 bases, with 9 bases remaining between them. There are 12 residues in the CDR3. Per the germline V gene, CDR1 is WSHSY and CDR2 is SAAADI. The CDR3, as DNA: TGCGCCAGCAGTGATAGTGGGGCTGAGCAGTTCTTC. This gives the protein CASSDSGAEQFF.

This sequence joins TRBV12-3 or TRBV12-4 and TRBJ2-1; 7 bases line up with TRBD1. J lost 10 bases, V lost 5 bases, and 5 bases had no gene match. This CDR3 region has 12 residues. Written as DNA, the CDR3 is TGTGCCAGCAGTGGACAGGCCGTGGAGCAGTTCTTC. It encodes CASSGQAVEQFF.

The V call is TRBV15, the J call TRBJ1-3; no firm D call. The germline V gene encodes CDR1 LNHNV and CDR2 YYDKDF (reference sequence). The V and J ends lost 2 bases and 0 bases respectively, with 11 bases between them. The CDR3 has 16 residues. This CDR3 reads CATSRTWALSGNTIYF. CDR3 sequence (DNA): TGTGCCACCAGCAGAACTTGGGCCCTCTCTGGAAACACCATATATTTT.

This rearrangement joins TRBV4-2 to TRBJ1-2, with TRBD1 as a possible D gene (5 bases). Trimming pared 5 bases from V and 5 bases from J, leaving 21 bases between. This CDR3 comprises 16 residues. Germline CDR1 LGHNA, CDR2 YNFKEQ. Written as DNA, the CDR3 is TGTGCCAGCAGCAAAACTCCCACGGGGGGGATATATGGCTACACCTTC. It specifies CASSKTPTGGIYGYTF.

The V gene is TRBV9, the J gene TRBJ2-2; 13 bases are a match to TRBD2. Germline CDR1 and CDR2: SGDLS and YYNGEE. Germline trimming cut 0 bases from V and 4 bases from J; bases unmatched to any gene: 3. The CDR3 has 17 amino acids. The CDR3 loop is CASSVARTSGSTGELFF. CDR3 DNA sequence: TGTGCCAGCAGCGTAGCCCGGACTAGCGGGAGCACCGGGGAGCTGTTTTTT. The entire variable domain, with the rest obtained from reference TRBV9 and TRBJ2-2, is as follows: DSGVTQTPKHLITATGQRVTLRCSPRSGDLSVYWYQQSLDQGLQFLIQYYNGEERAKGNILERFSAQQFPDLHSELNLSSLELGDSALYFCASSVARTSGSTGELFFGEGSRLTVL.

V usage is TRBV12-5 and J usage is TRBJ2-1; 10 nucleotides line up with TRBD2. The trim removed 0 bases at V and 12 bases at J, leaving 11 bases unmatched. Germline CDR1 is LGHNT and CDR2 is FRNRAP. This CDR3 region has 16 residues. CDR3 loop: CASGLVRPSGSIVQFF. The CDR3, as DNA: TGTGCTAGTGGTTTGGTAAGGCCTAGCGGGAGTATAGTGCAGTTCTTC.

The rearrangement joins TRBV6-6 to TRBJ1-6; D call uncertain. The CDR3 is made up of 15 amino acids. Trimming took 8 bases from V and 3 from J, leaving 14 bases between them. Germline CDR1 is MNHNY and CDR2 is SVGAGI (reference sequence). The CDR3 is CASRGQQNYNSPLHF. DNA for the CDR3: TGTGCCAGCCGTGGGCAGCAGAACTATAATTCACCCCTCCACTTT.

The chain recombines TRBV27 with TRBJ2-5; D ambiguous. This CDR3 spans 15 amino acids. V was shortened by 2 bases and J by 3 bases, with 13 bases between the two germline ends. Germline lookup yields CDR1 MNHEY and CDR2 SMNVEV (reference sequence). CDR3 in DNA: TGTGCCAGCAGTTTAAACTTCTTTTCTAAAGAGACCCAGTACTTC. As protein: CASSLNFFSKETQYF.

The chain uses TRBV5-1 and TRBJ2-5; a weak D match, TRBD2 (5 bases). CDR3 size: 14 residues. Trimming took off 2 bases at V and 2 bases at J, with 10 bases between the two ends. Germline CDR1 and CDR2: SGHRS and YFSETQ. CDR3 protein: CASSFSRRQETQYF. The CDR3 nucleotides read TGCGCCAGCAGCTTCTCTCGGAGGCAAGAGACCCAGTACTTC.

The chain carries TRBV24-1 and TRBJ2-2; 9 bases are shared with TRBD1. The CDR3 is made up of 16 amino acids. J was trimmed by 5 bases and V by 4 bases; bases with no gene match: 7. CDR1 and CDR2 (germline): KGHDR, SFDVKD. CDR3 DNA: TGTGCCACCAGTGAATCGGGACAGGGTAAGACCGGGGAGCTGTTTTTT. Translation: CATSESGQGKTGELFF.

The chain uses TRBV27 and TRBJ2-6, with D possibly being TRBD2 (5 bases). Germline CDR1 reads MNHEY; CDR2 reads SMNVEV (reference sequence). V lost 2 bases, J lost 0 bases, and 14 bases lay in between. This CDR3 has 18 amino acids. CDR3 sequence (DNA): TGTGCCAGCAGTTTAAAGCCGTCGGGGATCTCTGGGGCCAACGTCCTGACTTTC. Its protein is CASSLKPSGISGANVLTF.

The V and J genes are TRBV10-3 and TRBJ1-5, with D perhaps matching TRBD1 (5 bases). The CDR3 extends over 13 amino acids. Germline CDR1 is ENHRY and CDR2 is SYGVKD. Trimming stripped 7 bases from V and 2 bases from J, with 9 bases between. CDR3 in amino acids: CAINQGGNQPQHF. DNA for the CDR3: TGTGCCATCAACCAGGGTGGCAATCAGCCCCAGCATTTT.

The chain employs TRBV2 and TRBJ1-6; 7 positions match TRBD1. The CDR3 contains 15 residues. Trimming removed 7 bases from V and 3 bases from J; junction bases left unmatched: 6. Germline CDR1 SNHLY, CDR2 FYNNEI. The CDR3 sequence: CASTTGVDYNSPLHF. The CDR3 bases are TGTGCCAGCACTACAGGGGTCGACTATAATTCACCCCTCCACTTT.

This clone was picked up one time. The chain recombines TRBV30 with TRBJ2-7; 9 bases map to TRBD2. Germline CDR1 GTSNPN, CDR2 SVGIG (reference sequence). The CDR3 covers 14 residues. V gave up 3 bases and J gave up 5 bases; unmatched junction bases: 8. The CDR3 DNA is TGTGCCTGGAGCGAAAGCGGGAGGCCCAACGAGCAGTACTTC. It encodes CAWSESGRPNEQYF. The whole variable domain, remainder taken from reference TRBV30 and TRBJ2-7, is SQTIHQWPATLVQPVGSPLSLECTVEGTSNPNLYWYRQAAGRGLQLLFYSVGIGQISSEVPQNLSASRPQDRQFILSSKKLLLSDSGFYLCAWSESGRPNEQYFGPGTRLTVT.

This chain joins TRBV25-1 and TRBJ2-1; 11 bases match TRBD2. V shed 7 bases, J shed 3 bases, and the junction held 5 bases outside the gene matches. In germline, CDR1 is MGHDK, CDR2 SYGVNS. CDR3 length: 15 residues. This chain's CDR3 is CASTSGLADYNEQFF. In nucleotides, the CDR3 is TGTGCCAGCACCTCGGGACTAGCGGACTACAATGAGCAGTTCTTC.

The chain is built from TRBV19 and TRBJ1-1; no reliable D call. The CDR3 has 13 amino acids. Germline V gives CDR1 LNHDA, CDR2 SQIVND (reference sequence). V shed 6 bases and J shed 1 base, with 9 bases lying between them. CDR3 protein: CASSLDWNTEAFF. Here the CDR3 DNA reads TGTGCCAGTAGCCTGGACTGGAACACTGAAGCTTTCTTT.

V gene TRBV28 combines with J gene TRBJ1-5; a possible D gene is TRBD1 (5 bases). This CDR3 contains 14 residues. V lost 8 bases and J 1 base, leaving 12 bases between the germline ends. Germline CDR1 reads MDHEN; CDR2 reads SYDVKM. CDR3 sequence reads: CASGAGGSNQPQHF. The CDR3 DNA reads TGTGCCAGCGGCGCGGGGGGGAGCAATCAGCCCCAGCATTTT.

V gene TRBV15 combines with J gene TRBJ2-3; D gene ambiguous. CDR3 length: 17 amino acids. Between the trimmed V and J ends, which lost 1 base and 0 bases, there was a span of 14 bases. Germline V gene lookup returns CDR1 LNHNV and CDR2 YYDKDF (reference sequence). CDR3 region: CATSRGPLGDSTDTQYF. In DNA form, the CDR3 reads TGTGCCACCAGCAGAGGCCCCCTAGGAGACAGCACAGATACGCAGTATTTT.

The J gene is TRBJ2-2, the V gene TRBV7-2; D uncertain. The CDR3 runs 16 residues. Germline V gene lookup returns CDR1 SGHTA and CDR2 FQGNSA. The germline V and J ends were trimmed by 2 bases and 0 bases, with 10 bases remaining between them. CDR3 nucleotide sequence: TGTGCCAGCAGCTTAAAGAGATCCGCGAACACCGGGGAGCTGTTTTTT. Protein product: CASSLKRSANTGELFF.

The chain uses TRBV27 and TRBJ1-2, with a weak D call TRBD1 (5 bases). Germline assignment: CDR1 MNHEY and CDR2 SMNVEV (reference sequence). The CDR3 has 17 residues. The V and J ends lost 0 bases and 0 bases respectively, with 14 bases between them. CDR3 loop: CASSLSSPGRANYGYTF. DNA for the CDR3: TGTGCCAGCAGTTTATCCTCCCCAGGCAGGGCTAACTATGGCTACACCTTC.

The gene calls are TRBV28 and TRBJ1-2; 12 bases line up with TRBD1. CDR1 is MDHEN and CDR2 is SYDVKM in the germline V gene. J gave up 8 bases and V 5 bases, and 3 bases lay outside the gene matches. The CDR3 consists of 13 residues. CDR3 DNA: TGTGCCAGCAGTCGGGACAGGGGGCAAGGCTACACCTTC. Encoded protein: CASSRDRGQGYTF.